This TCR beta chain was found in a study of blood T cell repertoires in COVID-19. Study in general: Spain, Italy and the United States supplied samples that represented acute and convalescent COVID-19. In each case, the material was cDNA or gDNA derived from T cells, B-cell-depleted T cells, or PBMCs.

Authors' data handling: Reference gene primer amplification in the assay estimated nucleated cell counts. TCRdb's table, derived via immunoSEQ multiplex PCR, lists solely in-frame clones and lacks some. V and J calls and clone size come straight from that table; D and trimming were deduced from the DNA. The sample holds tens of thousands of clones, around 90% seen once. Germline CDR1 MNHEY, CDR2 SVGAGI. V shed 5 bases and J 10 bases; nucleotides not matched to a gene: 9. This CDR3 comprises 15 residues. The chain has TRBV6-5 and TRBJ1-6; TRBD1 matches at 9 bases. The sequence derives from a woman older than 75 with active COVID-19. Sequenced sample: peripheral blood. The CDR3 loop is CASSTQGQGVSPLHF. CDR3 in DNA: TGTGCCAGCAGTACCCAGGGACAGGGTGTATCACCCCTCCACTTT.